This T cell receptor (beta chain) was observed in a study of human T cells and chemical hapten exposure. Study-level background: The patient population, which was mostly female, had alopecia areata, totalis or universalis.

Germline loops: CDR1 LGHNA, CDR2 YSLEER. CDR3 length: 13 amino acids. V lost 0 bases, J lost 10 bases, and 12 bases lay in between. Time point given: patch test 2, 6 weeks after DPC sensitization. Treatment noted: therapeutic diphenylcyclopropenone sensitization with weekly scalp DPC. Whole blood, unfractionated, served as the material for total RNA extraction. The library tagged each cDNA molecule with unique molecular identifiers. TCRdb fed the RACE reads into MiXCR, producing one record per CDR3 protein. This repertoire shows roughly 380,000 distinct CDR3 sequences, about 6% found once; its top ten account for around 6.1%.

The sequencing used whole blood, collected in connection with sensitization to the hapten diphenylcyclopropenone (DPC). The chain links TRBV4-3 to TRBJ1-1; tentatively, D is TRBD1 (5 bases). This TCR came from a woman aged 18-35 years with alopecia areata. Some clones in this sample may be carry-over from other donors' samples. CDR3 region: CASSQDRQGRAFF. In DNA form, the CDR3 reads TGCGCCAGCAGCCAAGATCGCCAGGGTAGAGCTTTCTTT.